This T cell receptor beta chain was recovered during a study of response to subunit inactivated influenza vaccine. Study-level findings and limits: Every seasonal influenza vaccination brings in few new T cells, the authors suggested.

TCRdb reanalysed the RT-PCR reads using MiXCR and keeps one entry per CDR3 protein. This table holds 450,000 to 600,000 distinct CDR3 sequences, about 8% found once. Germline V gene data show CDR1 as SGHVS and CDR2 as FQNEAQ. V dropped 1 base and J dropped 0 bases, with 9 bases sitting between them. The CDR3 loop spans 15 amino acids. In the case of this clonotype: The target antigen is unknown.

The rearrangement joins TRBV7-8 to TRBJ1-1, with D maybe TRBD1 (5 bases). The input for sequencing was PBMCs from blood, taken around 2 years after vaccination. The receptor was isolated from a man aged 50 to 75 who received an inactivated influenza vaccine. CDR3 in amino acids: CASSLGPGMNTEAFF. CDR3 DNA: TGTGCCAGCAGCTTAGGACCAGGGATGAACACTGAAGCTTTCTTT.